This T cell receptor beta chain was observed in a study of CD8 T cells in ankylosing spondylitis. Libraries for TCR beta were made by quantitative 5'-RACE with molecular barcodes. TCRdb passed the 5' RACE reads through MiXCR, listing each CDR3 protein once. The sample holds some 150,000 distinct CDR3 sequences; more than 40% are singletons and the top ten take nearly 15%. The CDR3 has 14 amino acids. Germline lookup yields CDR1 LGHDT and CDR2 YNNKEL (reference sequence). Trimming removed 4 bases from V and 8 bases from J; junction bases left unmatched: 7. The chain combines TRBV3-1 with TRBJ1-5; the match to TRBD1 covers 8 bases. The specimen was synovial fluid, either unsorted or a sorted T cell fraction (not recorded which). This sequence was found in a male donor with ankylosing spondylitis. CDR3 DNA sequence: TGTGCCAGCAGCCCACTACGACAGGGGAAGCCCCAGCATTTT. It codes for CASSPLRQGKPQHF.